This paragraph reports one T cell receptor beta chain. Trimming cost V 8 bases and J 3 bases, with 16 bases left between them. Germline CDR1 and CDR2: MDHEN and SYDVKM. The CDR3 covers 14 residues. This entry comes from a study of shared clonotypes between healthy human individuals. TCRdb's table, derived via immunoSEQ multiplex PCR, lists solely in-frame clones and lacks some. Of around 500,000 clones detected, around 80% appear once; the ten largest clones hold around 12%. Sequencing was performed on PBMCs. The V and J genes are TRBV28 and TRBJ1-1, with D tentatively TRBD1 (5 bases). This clonotype was sampled from a woman in her thirties or forties in good health. Some clones in this sample may be carry-over from other donors' samples. The DNA of the CDR3 is TGTGCCAGCCGGGGGGGGGATCGTGACACTGAAGCTTTCTTT. This codes for CASRGGDRDTEAFF.